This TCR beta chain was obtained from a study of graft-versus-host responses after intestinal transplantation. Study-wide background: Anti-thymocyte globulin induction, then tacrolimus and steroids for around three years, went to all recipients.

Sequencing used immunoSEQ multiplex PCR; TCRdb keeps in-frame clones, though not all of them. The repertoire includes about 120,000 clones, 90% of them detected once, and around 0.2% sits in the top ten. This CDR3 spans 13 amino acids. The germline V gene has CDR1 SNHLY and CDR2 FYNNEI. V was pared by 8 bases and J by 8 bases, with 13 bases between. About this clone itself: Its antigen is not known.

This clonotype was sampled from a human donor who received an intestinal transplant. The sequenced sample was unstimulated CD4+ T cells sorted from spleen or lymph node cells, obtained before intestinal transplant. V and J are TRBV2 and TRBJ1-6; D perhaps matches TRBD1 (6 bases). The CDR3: CASRPAGDSPLHF. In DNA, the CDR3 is TGTGCCAGCCGCCCGGCAGGGGATTCACCCCTCCACTTT.